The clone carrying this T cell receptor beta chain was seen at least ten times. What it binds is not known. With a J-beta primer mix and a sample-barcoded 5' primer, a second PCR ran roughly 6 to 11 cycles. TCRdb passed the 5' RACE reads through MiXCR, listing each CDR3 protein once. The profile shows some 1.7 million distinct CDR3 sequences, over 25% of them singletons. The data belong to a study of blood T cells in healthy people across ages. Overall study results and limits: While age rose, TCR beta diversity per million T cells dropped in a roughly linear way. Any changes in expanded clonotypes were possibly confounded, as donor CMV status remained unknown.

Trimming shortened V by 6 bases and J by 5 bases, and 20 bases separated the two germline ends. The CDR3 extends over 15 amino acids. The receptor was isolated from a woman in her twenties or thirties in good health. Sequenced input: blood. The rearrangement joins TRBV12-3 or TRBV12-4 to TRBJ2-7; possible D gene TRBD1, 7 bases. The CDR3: CASSEGRQGGDEQYF. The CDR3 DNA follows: TGTGCCAGCAGCGAAGGTCGGCAGGGGGGTGACGAGCAGTACTTC.